This T cell receptor beta chain was documented in a study of shared clonotypes between healthy human individuals. On the study more broadly: The cohort had two women and a few men, ages 18 to 49. Points from the study as a whole: Represented diversity (both genetic and exposure-history) was limited by the small number of donors.

V shed 1 base and J 2 bases; nucleotides not matched to a gene: 11. CDR3 length equals 18 residues. Per germline, CDR1 SGHAT and CDR2 FQDESV (reference sequence). There were only Caucasian adults among the donors, and all lived in Nashville, Tennessee. Clones were sequenced by immunoSEQ multiplex PCR, and TCRdb holds only the in-frame ones, with some missing. The table records approximately 330,000 clones, 73% of them present only once. Concerning this clone: What it recognizes is unknown.

The source of this sequence is a man under 40 in good health. V gene TRBV11-1 combines with J gene TRBJ2-1; the match to TRBD2 covers 7 bases. Material: memory CD4+ T cells sorted from blood. Subset meaning: CD45RA-negative fraction. The CDR3 DNA sequence: TGTGCCAGCAGCTTAGTTTGGAGGGAGGGCCCCCCCTACAATGAGCAGTTCTTC. This gives the protein CASSLVWREGPPYNEQFF.